The text below deals with one T cell receptor (beta chain). Antigen specificity is unknown. CDR3 length: 13 amino acids. Per germline, CDR1 SGHRS and CDR2 YFSETQ. V lost 7 bases and J lost 0, with 8 bases in between. The record originates from a study of shared clonotypes between healthy human individuals. Study-level findings and limits: Specimens sampled were limited to blood, with tissue repertoires likely differing.

The deep-level immunoSEQ assay was used. The protocol was immunoSEQ multiplex PCR, while the TCRdb copy is restricted to in-frame clones and leaves out a portion. The table has about 1.5 million clones, 95% to 99% seen once; the top ten hold roughly 0.42%. The chain carries TRBV5-1 and TRBJ2-1; TRBD2 might be the D (6 bases). Specimen: naive CD4+ T cells sorted from blood. As for subset: CD45RA+ positively selected. The clonotype comes from a man aged 25 to 45 in good health. This CDR3 is CASRESSYNEQFF. The CDR3 coding sequence is TGCGCCAGCCGGGAGAGCTCCTACAATGAGCAGTTCTTC.